This T cell receptor beta chain came from a study of T cells after yellow fever vaccination. Study context: It was SMART-Seq v4 Ultra Low Input that prepared the fractions with low cell numbers. Regarding the study as a whole: Just a small share of clonotypes turned up in the CD4 compartment as well as the CD8 compartment.

Trimming left V 5 bases short and J 4 bases short, with 10 bases between. The CDR3 runs to 13 residues. Germline loops: CDR1 SEHNR, CDR2 FQNEAQ (reference sequence). Making TCR cDNA involved 5'RACE template switching, which added UMIs and a universal primer site. Via MiXCR, TCRdb re-called the 5' RACE reads, giving one row per CDR3 protein. This table has roughly 330,000 distinct CDR3 sequences, approximately 4.2% appearing once. This clonotype was observed a handful of times. Its target is not known. The TCR comes from a man aged 18 to 29 who received the YFV17D yellow fever vaccine. This sample comprised PBMCs, obtained 5 days after the yellow fever booster vaccination. The chain employs TRBV7-9 and TRBJ2-3; D not certain. The CDR3 protein is CASSLPPADTQYF. In nucleotides, the CDR3 is TGTGCCAGCAGCCTCCCCCCCGCAGATACGCAGTATTTT.